The present T cell receptor beta chain was sequenced within a study of CD8+ T cells in alopecia areata. As the sequencing template, cDNA was produced by extracting RNA and reverse transcribing it. The repertoire was sequenced with immunoSEQ multiplex PCR; TCRdb's copy has only in-frame clones and lacks some. In the table there are fewer than 40,000 clones, 55% of which are singletons. Sequenced sample: NKG2D-high CD8+ T cells sorted from blood. This TCR was sampled from a human donor with alopecia areata.

The CDR3 protein is CASSPTGNSNQPQHF. CDR3 bases: TGTGCCAGCAGTCCGACAGGGAATAGCAATCAGCCCCAGCATTTT. The rearrangement uses TRBV27 and TRBJ1-5; 7 bases match TRBD1. V shed 5 bases and J 0 bases; nucleotides not matched to a gene: 4. Germline CDR1 MNHEY, CDR2 SMNVEV (reference sequence). There are 15 residues in the CDR3.